The 5 T cell receptor beta chains listed next were all sequenced from one sample in a study of blood T cell repertoires in COVID-19. The protocol was immunoSEQ multiplex PCR, while the TCRdb copy is restricted to in-frame clones and leaves out a portion. Of roughly 98,000 clones in the sample, 70% to 85% were seen once. Input material: peripheral blood. The source of these receptors is a man between 65 and 85 years old with active or convalescent COVID-19.

The rearrangement joins TRBV5-6 to TRBJ2-7, with TRBD2 identical over 7 bases. This CDR3 contains 14 residues. Per the germline V gene, CDR1 is SGHDT and CDR2 is YYEEEE. Trimming took 6 bases from V and 2 from J; bases not matched to a gene: 8. CDR3 in amino acids: CASTLSGTAYEQYF. In DNA form, the CDR3 reads TGTGCCAGCACCCTAAGCGGGACGGCCTACGAGCAGTACTTC. Full variable domain (remainder filled in from reference TRBV5-6 and TRBJ2-7): DAGVTQSPTHLIKTRGQQVTLRCSPKSGHDTVSWYQQALGQGPQFIFQYYEEEERQRGNFPDRFSGHQFPNYSSELNVNALLLGDSALYLCASTLSGTAYEQYFGPGTRLTVT.

This clone was counted a few times. Other DNA sequences of this sample code for an identical CDR3. This chain connects TRBV7-9 to TRBJ1-6; D perhaps matches TRBD1 (6 bases). Germline V gene lookup returns CDR1 SEHNR and CDR2 FQNEAQ (reference sequence). The V end lost 4 bases, the J end lost 5 bases, and 9 bases lay between the germline ends. There are 14 residues in the CDR3. CDR3 sequence (DNA): TGTGCCAGCAGCTGGACAGTCGATAATTCACCCCTCCACTTT. This codes for CASSWTVDNSPLHF.

This clone has a single count. A junction boundary mismatches the germline segment, possibly from a read error. This chain connects TRBV28 to TRBJ1-6; D unclear. The CDR3 loop spans 13 amino acids. Germline CDR1 reads MDHEN; CDR2 reads SYDVKM. CDR3 nucleotide sequence: TGTGCCAGCAATTTACAGTATAATTCACCCCTCCACTTT. Protein: CASNLQYNSPLHF.

The rearrangement uses TRBV5-1 and TRBJ2-3; unclear D gene. V was shortened by 3 bases and J by 9 bases, with 14 bases between the two germline ends. The germline V gene encodes CDR1 SGHRS and CDR2 YFSETQ. The CDR3 is 13 amino acids. The chain's CDR3 is CASSSVNGQTQYF. The CDR3 bases are TGCGCCAGCAGCTCGGTCAATGGTCAAACGCAGTATTTT.

The rearrangement uses TRBV9 and TRBJ1-6; D remains ambiguous. V lost 2 bases and J lost 0, with 9 bases in between. Germline CDR1 is SGDLS and CDR2 is YYNGEE. The CDR3 has 16 amino acids. In DNA, the CDR3 is TGTGCCAGCAGCGTGGGCCCAAGCTCCTATAATTCACCCCTCCACTTT. The encoded protein is CASSVGPSSYNSPLHF.